This T cell receptor beta chain stems from a study of response to subunit inactivated influenza vaccine. TCRdb passed the RT-PCR reads through MiXCR, listing each CDR3 protein once. The repertoire consists of about 540,000 distinct CDR3 sequences, with roughly 25% occurring once and the leading ten covering roughly 2.8%. This CDR3 region has 14 residues. Germline values: CDR1 KGHSH, CDR2 LQKENI. V was pared by 3 bases and J by 7 bases, with 16 bases between. This same sample was also taken into another study, of T cells expressing NK-cell markers. That source reports: Researchers built TCR beta cDNA using 5'RACE template switching with UMIs. Among the eight sequenced donors, seven tested HCMV-seropositive and one tested seronegative. An anti-gamma-delta TCR antibody was added in several experiments. It restricted sorting to alpha-beta TCR-expressing T cells. In a handful of donors, dominant CD3+CD56+NKG2C+ clones formed about 1.0-7.5% of CD8+ cells. One observes that, in a handful of donors, these clonotypes were also the leading ones within the CD3+CD56-NKG2C+ fraction.

The chain couples TRBV18 to TRBJ2-7, with D perhaps TRBD1 or TRBD2 (5 bases each). The material sequenced was CD4+ T cells sorted from PBMCs, taken about 12 days after vaccination. This clonotype was sampled from a man aged 50 to 60 who received an inactivated influenza vaccine. The CDR3 protein is CASSPPGPREEQYF. The CDR3 region has the DNA TGTGCCAGCTCACCTCCGGGACCCCGCGAAGAGCAGTACTTC.